Each of the 22 T cell receptor beta chains below was sequenced from the same sample in a study of patients and donors after allogeneic stem cell transplantation. TCRdb re-called the RT-PCR reads with MiXCR, one entry per CDR3 protein. The sample has about a million distinct CDR3 sequences, over 15% seen once. Input material: blood, either unsorted or a sorted T cell fraction (not recorded which). The receptor set was obtained from a human donor who was either an allogeneic HSCT recipient or a stem cell or donor lymphocyte infusion donor (not recorded which). It is not recorded whose cells these are; they may come from a transplant donor.

In this sample, this clonotype turned up many times. V gene TRBV12-3 or TRBV12-4 combines with J gene TRBJ2-7, with D perhaps matching TRBD1 or TRBD2 (5 bases each). V lost 6 bases, J lost 1 base, and 10 bases lay in between. This CDR3 has 13 amino acids. The DNA of the CDR3 is TGTGCCAGCAGGGGACGGTCATCCTACGAGCAGTACTTC. This gives the protein CASRGRSSYEQYF.

The chain has TRBV2 and TRBJ1-1; TRBD1 might be the D (5 bases). Germline CDR1 is SNHLY and CDR2 is FYNNEI. The V gene lost 1 base and the J gene lost 6 bases, with 15 bases spanning the gap. The CDR3 runs to 15 residues. CDR3 in DNA: TGTGCCAGCAGTGAAGTACAGGCATCCGTTTCTGAAGCTTTCTTT. This codes for CASSEVQASVSEAFF. Looking up the rest from reference TRBV2 and TRBJ1-1 gives the full variable domain: EPEVTQTPSHQVTQMGQEVILRCVPISNHLYFYWYRQILGQKVEFLVSFYNNEISEKSEIFDDQFSVERPDGSNFTLKIRSTKLEDSAMYFCASSEVQASVSEAFFGQGTRLTVV.

This clonotype was seen only once. This chain connects TRBV11-2 to TRBJ2-5; D uncertain. The CDR3 has 14 residues. The germline V gene encodes CDR1 SGHAT and CDR2 FQNNGV. Trimming took off 0 bases at V and 2 bases at J, with 7 bases between the two ends. CDR3 DNA sequence: TGTGCCAGCAGCTTAGAGGTGGAGCAAGAGACCCAGTACTTC. Protein product: CASSLEVEQETQYF.

With respect to this clonotype: Lacking the conserved final phenylalanine or tryptophan, this CDR3 likely reflects a read error. The J gene is TRBJ1-6, the V gene TRBV7-8; no firm D call. Germline CDR1 SGHVS, CDR2 FQNEAQ. V lost 4 bases and J lost 5, with 15 bases in between. The CDR3 covers 16 residues. The CDR3 sequence: CASSSDPRVHNSPLHS. For the CDR3, the DNA is TGTGCCAGCAGCTCGGATCCCCGGGTCCATAATTCACCCCTCCACTCT.

For the CDR3, the DNA is TGCAGTGCTAGAGAGCCGCCACGGCCTGGAGGACAGGGCTACAATGAGCAGTTCTTC. Its protein product is CSAREPPRPGGQGYNEQFF. V is TRBV20-1 and J is TRBJ2-1, with 8 bases fitting TRBD1. V shed 0 bases, J shed 3 bases, and the junction held 16 bases outside the gene matches. The germline CDR1 and CDR2 sequences are DFQATT and SNEGSKA (reference sequence). The CDR3 spans 19 residues.

This clonotype was seen a handful of times. The V gene is TRBV15, the J gene TRBJ1-1; no clear D gene. The germline V gene has CDR1 LNHNV and CDR2 YYDKDF (reference sequence). The CDR3 has 11 residues. Between the trimmed V and J ends, which lost 8 bases and 1 base, there was a span of 5 bases. The CDR3 coding sequence is TGTGCCACCGAGGAGAACACTGAAGCTTTCTTT. Its protein product is CATEENTEAFF.

V gene TRBV7-8 combines with J gene TRBJ1-2; possibly TRBD1 for D (6 bases). The CDR3 loop spans 11 amino acids. CDR1 and CDR2 (germline): SGHVS, FQNEAQ. V dropped 5 bases and J dropped 9 bases, with 10 bases sitting between them. The CDR3 sequence: CASSARDSYTF. CDR3 coding DNA: TGTGCCAGCAGCGCACGGGACAGCTACACCTTC. Together with reference TRBV7-8 and TRBJ1-2, the CDR3 gives the full variable domain: GAGVSQSPRYKVAKRGQDVALRCDPISGHVSLFWYQQALGQGPEFLTYFQNEAQLDKSGLPSDRFFAERPEGSVSTLKIQRTQQEDSAVYLCASSARDSYTFGSGTRLTVV.

This clonotype was observed a handful of times. The chain carries TRBV2 and TRBJ1-5; D unresolved. CDR1 is SNHLY, CDR2 FYNNEI, per germline. V shed 1 base and J shed 8 bases, with 6 bases lying between them. There are 12 residues in the CDR3. CDR3 residues: CASSEGVEPQHF. In DNA form, the CDR3 reads TGTGCCAGCAGTGAAGGGGTAGAGCCCCAGCATTTT.

This chain uses TRBV24-1 with TRBJ2-2; TRBD2 might be the D (5 bases). CDR3 length equals 15 residues. Germline loops: CDR1 KGHDR, CDR2 SFDVKD. Trimming cost V 4 bases and J 4 bases, with 12 bases left between them. In nucleotides, the CDR3 is TGTGCCACCAGTGACCCCGGAGGCAGCACCGGGGAGCTGTTTTTT. Translating it yields CATSDPGGSTGELFF.

The rearrangement joins TRBV7-6 to TRBJ2-5; D unclear. The CDR3 has 11 amino acids. Germline V gene sequence: CDR1 SGHVS, CDR2 FNYEAQ. V was cut by 10 bases and J by 5 bases, with 11 bases left in between. Written as DNA, the CDR3 is TGTGCCACGCGGCGTTTGGAGACCCAGTACTTC. This codes for CATRRLETQYF.

This sequence joins TRBV15 and TRBJ1-2; TRBD1 matches 9 bases. CDR3 length: 16 amino acids. V lost 0 bases to trimming and J lost 4 bases; unmatched junction nucleotides: 6. CDR1 and CDR2 from the germline V gene are LNHNV and YYDKDF (reference sequence). CDR3 amino acids: CATSRDGTGFSYGYTF. The CDR3 bases are TGTGCCACCAGCAGAGATGGGACAGGGTTTTCCTATGGCTACACCTTC.

The chain couples TRBV10-3 to TRBJ2-1, with 10 bases aligning to TRBD2. The CDR3 is 14 amino acids. Germline assignment: CDR1 ENHRY and CDR2 SYGVKD. Trimming cost V 4 bases and J 8 bases; bases outside gene matches: 5. CDR3 nucleotide sequence: TGTGCCATCAGTGCGGATAGCGGGAGGTATGAGCAGTTCTTC. It encodes CAISADSGRYEQFF.

The gene calls are TRBV7-2 and TRBJ2-2; 7 bases line up with TRBD1. V lost 6 bases, J lost 2 bases, and 6 bases stayed unmatched. The CDR3 is made up of 15 amino acids. Germline V gives CDR1 SGHTA, CDR2 FQGNSA. CDR3 coding DNA: TGTGCCAGCAGGAACGACAGGGAAAACACCGGGGAGCTGTTTTTT. Translating gives CASRNDRENTGELFF.

This clonotype was observed at least ten times. The chain recombines TRBV12-3 or TRBV12-4 with TRBJ2-2; no reliable D call. V dropped 6 bases and J dropped 5 bases, with 10 bases sitting between them. This CDR3 has 13 residues. The CDR3 sequence is CASSRLRTGELFF. The CDR3 DNA sequence: TGTGCCAGCAGCCGCTTGCGGACCGGGGAGCTGTTTTTT.

The CDR3 DNA reads as TGTGCCAGCAGCTTCAAGCCAGCGGGAGGGCCCACTACGCAGTATTTT. It is translated as CASSFKPAGGPTTQYF. The V gene is TRBV11-2, the J gene TRBJ2-3; 10 bases agree with TRBD2. This CDR3 is 16 amino acids long. V gave up 3 bases and J gave up 8 bases; unmatched junction bases: 11. Germline V CDR1 and CDR2: SGHAT, FQNNGV.

J is TRBJ1-4 and V is TRBV5-1; maybe TRBD1 (5 bases). Trimming pared 0 bases from V and 7 bases from J, leaving 13 bases between. The length of the CDR3 is 15 residues. In germline, CDR1 is SGHRS, CDR2 YFSETQ. The DNA for the CDR3 is TGCGCCAGCAGCTTGGTTGCAGGGAGAGGTGAAAAACTGTTTTTT. Translation gives CASSLVAGRGEKLFF.

V gene TRBV4-1 combines with J gene TRBJ2-7; D unclear. This CDR3 has 14 residues. Germline V gene sequence: CDR1 MGHRA, CDR2 YSYEKL. Trimming removed 1 base from V and 5 bases from J, with 12 bases in between. CDR3 sequence reads: CASSQVILVHEQYF. Here the CDR3 DNA reads TGCGCCAGCAGCCAAGTTATTCTAGTCCACGAGCAGTACTTC.

The V call is TRBV18, the J call TRBJ1-3; D might be TRBD1 (5 bases). Germline lookup yields CDR1 KGHSH and CDR2 LQKENI. V lost 1 base and J 2 bases, leaving 12 bases between the germline ends. The CDR3 has 16 amino acids. The CDR3 nucleotides read TGTGCCAGCTCACCACGGGGCAGTGGTCCTGGAAACACCATATATTTT. This gives the protein CASSPRGSGPGNTIYF.

The chain couples TRBV30 to TRBJ1-1; D not resolved. With 0 bases removed from V and 7 bases from J, the gap between germline ends came to 12 bases. Per the germline V gene, CDR1 is GTSNPN and CDR2 is SVGIG (reference sequence). The CDR3 extends over 13 amino acids. The CDR3 coding sequence is TGTGCCTGGAGTGTAAGGAGACAAGTTGAAGCTTTCTTT. Its translation: CAWSVRRQVEAFF.

This rearrangement joins TRBV30 to TRBJ2-5; no firm D call. The germline V gene has CDR1 GTSNPN and CDR2 SVGIG (reference sequence). V lost 2 bases, J lost 5 bases, and 9 bases lay in between. The CDR3 is made up of 12 amino acids. CDR3 sequence: CAWSTVRETQYF. The CDR3 region has the DNA TGTGCCTGGAGTACGGTGAGGGAGACCCAGTACTTC.

This clonotype was detected only a few times. J is TRBJ1-3 and V is TRBV6-5; D uncertain. The CDR3 spans 13 residues. The germline V and J ends were trimmed by 0 bases and 8 bases, with 8 bases remaining between them. CDR1 and CDR2 from the germline V gene are MNHEY and SVGAGI. The CDR3 loop reads CASSYSNIHTIYF. CDR3 DNA sequence: TGTGCCAGCAGTTACTCCAACATCCACACCATATATTTT.

This clonotype has just a few counts. The genes are TRBV15 and TRBJ2-1; D might be TRBD2 (5 bases). V was pared by 0 bases and J by 7 bases, with 19 bases between. Per germline, CDR1 LNHNV and CDR2 YYDKDF (reference sequence). The CDR3 spans 17 residues. The CDR3 loop reads CATSRDKPGKSNNEQFF. Here the CDR3 DNA reads TGTGCCACCAGCAGAGATAAACCGGGAAAGTCGAATAATGAGCAGTTCTTC. Using reference TRBV15 and TRBJ2-1 for the parts outside the CDR3, the full variable domain is DAMVIQNPRYQVTQFGKPVTLSCSQTLNHNVMYWYQQKSSQAPKLLFHYYDKDFNNEADTPDNFQSRRPNTSFCFLDIRSPGLGDTAMYLCATSRDKPGKSNNEQFFGPGTRLTVL.